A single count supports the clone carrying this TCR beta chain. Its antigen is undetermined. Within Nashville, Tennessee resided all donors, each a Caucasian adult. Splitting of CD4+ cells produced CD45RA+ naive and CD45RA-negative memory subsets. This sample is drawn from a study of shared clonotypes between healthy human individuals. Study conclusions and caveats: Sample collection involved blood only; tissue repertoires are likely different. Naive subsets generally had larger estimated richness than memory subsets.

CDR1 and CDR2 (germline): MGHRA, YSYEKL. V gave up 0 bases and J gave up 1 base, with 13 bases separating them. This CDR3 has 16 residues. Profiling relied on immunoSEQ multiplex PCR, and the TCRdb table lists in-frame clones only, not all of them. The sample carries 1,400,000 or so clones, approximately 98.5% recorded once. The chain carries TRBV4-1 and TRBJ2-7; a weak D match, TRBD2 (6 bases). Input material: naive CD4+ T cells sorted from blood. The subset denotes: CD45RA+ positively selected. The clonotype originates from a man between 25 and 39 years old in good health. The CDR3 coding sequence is TGCGCCAGCAGCCAAGATTGGAACGGGAGATCCTACGAGCAGTACTTC. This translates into CASSQDWNGRSYEQYF.